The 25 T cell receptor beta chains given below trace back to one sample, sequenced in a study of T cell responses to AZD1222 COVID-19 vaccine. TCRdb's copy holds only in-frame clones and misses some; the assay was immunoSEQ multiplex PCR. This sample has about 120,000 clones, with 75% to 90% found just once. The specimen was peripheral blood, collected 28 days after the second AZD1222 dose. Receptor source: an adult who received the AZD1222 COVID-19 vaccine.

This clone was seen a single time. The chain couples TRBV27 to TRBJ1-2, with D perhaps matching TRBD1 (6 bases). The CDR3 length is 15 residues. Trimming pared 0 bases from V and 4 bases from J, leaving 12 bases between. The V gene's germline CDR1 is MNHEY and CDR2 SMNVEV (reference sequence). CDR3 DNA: TGTGCCAGCAGTTTATCAGCCAGGGGTGGCTATGGCTACACCTTC. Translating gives CASSLSARGGYGYTF.

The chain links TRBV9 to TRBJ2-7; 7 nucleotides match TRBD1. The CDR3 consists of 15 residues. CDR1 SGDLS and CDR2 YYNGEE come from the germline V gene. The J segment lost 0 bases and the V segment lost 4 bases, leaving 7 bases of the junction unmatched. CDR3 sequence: CASSPRQGSSYEQYF. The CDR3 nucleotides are TGTGCCAGCAGCCCCCGACAGGGAAGCTCCTACGAGCAGTACTTC.

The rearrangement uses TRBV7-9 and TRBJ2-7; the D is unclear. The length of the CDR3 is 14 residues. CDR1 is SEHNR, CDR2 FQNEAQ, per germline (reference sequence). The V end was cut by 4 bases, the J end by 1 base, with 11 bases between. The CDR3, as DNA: TGTGCCAGCAGCTCGCCCGTAGGATCCTACGAGCAGTACTTC. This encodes CASSSPVGSYEQYF. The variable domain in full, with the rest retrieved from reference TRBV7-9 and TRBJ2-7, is DTGVSQNPRHKITKRGQNVTFRCDPISEHNRLYWYRQTLGQGPEFLTYFQNEAQLEKSRLLSDRFSAERPKGSFSTLEIQRTEQGDSAMYLCASSSPVGSYEQYFGPGTRLTVT.

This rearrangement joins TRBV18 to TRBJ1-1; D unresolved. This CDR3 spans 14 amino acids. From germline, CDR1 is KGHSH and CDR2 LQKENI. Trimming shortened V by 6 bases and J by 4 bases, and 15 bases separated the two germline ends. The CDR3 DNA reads TGTGCCAGCTCCGCGGGGATCAGGCGCACTGAAGCTTTCTTT. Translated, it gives CASSAGIRRTEAFF.

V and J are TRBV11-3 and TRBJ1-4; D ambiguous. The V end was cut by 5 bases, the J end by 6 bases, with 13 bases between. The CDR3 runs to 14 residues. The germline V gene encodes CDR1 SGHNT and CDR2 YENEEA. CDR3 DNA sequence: TGTGCCAGCAGCACTAATCGCGACTATGAAAAACTGTTTTTT. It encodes CASSTNRDYEKLFF.

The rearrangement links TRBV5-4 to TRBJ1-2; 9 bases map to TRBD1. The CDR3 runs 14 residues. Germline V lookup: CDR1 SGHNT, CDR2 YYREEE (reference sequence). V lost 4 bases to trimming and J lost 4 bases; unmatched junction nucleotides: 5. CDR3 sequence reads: CASSRTGDRYGYTF. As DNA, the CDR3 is TGTGCCAGCAGCCGGACAGGGGATCGCTATGGCTACACCTTC. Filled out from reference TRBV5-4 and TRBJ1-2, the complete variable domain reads ETGVTQSPTHLIKTRGQQVTLRCSSQSGHNTVSWYQQALGQGPQFIFQYYREEENGRGNFPPRFSGLQFPNYSSELNVNALELDDSALYLCASSRTGDRYGYTFGSGTRLTVV.

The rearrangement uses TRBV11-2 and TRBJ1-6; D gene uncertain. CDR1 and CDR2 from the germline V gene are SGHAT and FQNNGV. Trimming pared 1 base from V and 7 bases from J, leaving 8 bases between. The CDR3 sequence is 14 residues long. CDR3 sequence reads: CASSLAPFNSPLHF. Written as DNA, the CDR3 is TGTGCCAGCAGCTTAGCTCCGTTCAATTCACCCCTCCACTTT.

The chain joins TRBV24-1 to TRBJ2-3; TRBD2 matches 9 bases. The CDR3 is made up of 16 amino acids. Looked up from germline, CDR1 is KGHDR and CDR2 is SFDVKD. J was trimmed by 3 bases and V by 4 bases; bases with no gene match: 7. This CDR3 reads CATSDPQRGATDTQYF. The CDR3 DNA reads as TGTGCCACCAGTGACCCTCAGCGGGGGGCTACAGATACGCAGTATTTT.

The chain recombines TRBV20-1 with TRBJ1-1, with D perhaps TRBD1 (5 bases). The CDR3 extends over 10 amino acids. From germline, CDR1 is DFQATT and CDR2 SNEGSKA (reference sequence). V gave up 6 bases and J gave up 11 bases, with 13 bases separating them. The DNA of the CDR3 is TGCAGTGCACCAGGGTATTCGGCTTTCTTT. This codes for CSAPGYSAFF.

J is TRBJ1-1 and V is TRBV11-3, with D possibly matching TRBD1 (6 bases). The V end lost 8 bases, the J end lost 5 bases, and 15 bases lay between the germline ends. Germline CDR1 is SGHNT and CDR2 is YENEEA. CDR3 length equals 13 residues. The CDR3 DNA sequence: TGTGCCAGCGTCAATATAGGGGGAACTGAAGCTTTCTTT. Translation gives CASVNIGGTEAFF.

CDR3 amino acids: CASSLGGRDYEQYF. The CDR3 region has the DNA TGTGCCAGCAGCTTAGGTGGCAGGGATTACGAGCAGTACTTC. The chain employs TRBV11-3 and TRBJ2-7; possibly TRBD1 for D (5 bases). Between the trimmed V and J ends, which lost 1 base and 4 bases, there was a span of 11 bases. CDR3 size: 14 residues. Germline values: CDR1 SGHNT, CDR2 YENEEA. The entire variable domain, with the rest obtained from reference TRBV11-3 and TRBJ2-7, is as follows: EAGVVQSPRYKIIEKKQPVAFWCNPISGHNTLYWYLQNLGQGPELLIRYENEEAVDDSQLPKDRFSAERLKGVDSTLKIQPAELGDSAVYLCASSLGGRDYEQYFGPGTRLTVT.

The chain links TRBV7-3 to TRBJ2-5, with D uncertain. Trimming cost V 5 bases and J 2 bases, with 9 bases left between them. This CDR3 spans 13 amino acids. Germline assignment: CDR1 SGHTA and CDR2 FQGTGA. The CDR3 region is CASSRVTQETQYF. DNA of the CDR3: TGTGCCAGCAGCCGCGTCACGCAAGAGACCCAGTACTTC.

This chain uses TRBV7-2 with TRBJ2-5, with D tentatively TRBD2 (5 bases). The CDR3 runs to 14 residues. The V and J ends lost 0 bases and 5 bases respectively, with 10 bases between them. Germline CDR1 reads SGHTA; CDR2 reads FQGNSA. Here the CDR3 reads CASSLAGSGETQYF. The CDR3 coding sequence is TGTGCCAGCAGCTTAGCAGGGTCGGGGGAGACCCAGTACTTC.

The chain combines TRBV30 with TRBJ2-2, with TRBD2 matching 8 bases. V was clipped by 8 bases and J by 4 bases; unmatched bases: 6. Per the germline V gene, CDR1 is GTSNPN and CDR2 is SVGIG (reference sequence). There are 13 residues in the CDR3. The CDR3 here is CATAGVGTGELFF. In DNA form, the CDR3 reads TGTGCCACAGCGGGAGTTGGCACCGGGGAGCTGTTTTTT.

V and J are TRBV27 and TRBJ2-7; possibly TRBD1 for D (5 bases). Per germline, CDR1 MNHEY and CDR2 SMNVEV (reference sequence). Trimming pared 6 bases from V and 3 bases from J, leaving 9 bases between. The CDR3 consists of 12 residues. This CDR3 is CASRQTVYEQYF. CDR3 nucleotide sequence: TGTGCCAGCAGACAGACAGTCTACGAGCAGTACTTC.

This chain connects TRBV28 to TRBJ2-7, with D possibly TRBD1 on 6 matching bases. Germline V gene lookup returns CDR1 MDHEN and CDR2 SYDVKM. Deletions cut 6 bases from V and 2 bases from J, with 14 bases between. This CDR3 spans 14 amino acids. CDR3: CASSSWGRTYEQYF. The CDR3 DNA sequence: TGTGCCAGCAGCTCCTGGGGGCGAACCTACGAGCAGTACTTC.

The CDR3 loop reads CAWSVGGAGELFF. In DNA, the CDR3 is TGTGCCTGGAGTGTCGGTGGGGCCGGGGAGCTGTTTTTT. The rearrangement links TRBV30 to TRBJ2-2, with D hard to call. Germline V lookup: CDR1 GTSNPN, CDR2 SVGIG (reference sequence). The CDR3 is 13 residues long. The V and J ends lost 0 bases and 6 bases respectively, with 8 bases between them.

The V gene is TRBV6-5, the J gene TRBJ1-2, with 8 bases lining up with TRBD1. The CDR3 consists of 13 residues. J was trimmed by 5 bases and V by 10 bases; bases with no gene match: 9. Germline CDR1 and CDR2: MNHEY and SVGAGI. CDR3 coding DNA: TGTGCCATCCGCCAGGGGGCTGGGTATGGCTACACCTTC. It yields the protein CAIRQGAGYGYTF.

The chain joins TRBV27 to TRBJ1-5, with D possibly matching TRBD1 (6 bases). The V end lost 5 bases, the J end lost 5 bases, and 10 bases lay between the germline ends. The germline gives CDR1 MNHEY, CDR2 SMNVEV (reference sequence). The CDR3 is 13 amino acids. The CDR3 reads CASSGQFDQPQHF. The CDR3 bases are TGTGCCAGCAGTGGACAGTTTGATCAGCCCCAGCATTTT.

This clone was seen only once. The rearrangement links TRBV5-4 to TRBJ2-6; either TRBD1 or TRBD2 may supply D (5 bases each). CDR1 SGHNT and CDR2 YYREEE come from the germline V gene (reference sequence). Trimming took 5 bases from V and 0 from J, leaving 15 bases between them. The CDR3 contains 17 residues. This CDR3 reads CASRLPGRHSGANVLTF. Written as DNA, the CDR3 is TGTGCCAGCAGGTTGCCGGGACGGCACTCTGGGGCCAACGTCCTGACTTTC.

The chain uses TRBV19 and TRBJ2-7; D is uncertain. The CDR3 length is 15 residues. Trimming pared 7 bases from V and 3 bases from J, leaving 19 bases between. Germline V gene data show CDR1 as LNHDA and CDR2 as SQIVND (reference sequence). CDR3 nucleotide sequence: TGTGCCAGTACCCCTACCCAGGACGGAATCTACGAGCAGTACTTC. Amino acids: CASTPTQDGIYEQYF.

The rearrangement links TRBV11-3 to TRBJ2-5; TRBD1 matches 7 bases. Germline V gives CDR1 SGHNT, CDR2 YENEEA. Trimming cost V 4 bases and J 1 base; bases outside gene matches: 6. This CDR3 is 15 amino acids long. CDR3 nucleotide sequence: TGTGCCAGCAGCTCCTTCGACAGGGCCCAAGAGACCCAGTACTTC. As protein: CASSSFDRAQETQYF.

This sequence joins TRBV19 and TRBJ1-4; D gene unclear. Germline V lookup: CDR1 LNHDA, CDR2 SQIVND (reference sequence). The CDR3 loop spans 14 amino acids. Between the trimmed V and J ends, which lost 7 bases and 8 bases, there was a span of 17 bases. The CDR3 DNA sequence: TGTGCCAGTACCATCGGGCCCTTGGAGGAAAAACTGTTTTTT. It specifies CASTIGPLEEKLFF.

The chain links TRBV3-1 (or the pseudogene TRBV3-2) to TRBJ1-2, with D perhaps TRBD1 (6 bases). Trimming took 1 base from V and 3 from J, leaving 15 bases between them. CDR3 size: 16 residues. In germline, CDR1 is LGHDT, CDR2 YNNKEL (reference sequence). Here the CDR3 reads CASSQGPAGVHYGYTF. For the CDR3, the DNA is TGTGCCAGCAGCCAAGGACCGGCAGGGGTACACTATGGCTACACCTTC.

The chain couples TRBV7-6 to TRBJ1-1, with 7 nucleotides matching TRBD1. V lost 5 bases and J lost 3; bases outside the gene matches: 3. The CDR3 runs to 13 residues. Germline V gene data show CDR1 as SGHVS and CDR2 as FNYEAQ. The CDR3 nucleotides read TGTGCCAGCAGCCCCGACAGGGACACTGAAGCTTTCTTT. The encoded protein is CASSPDRDTEAFF.